This record covers a single TCR beta chain. The antigen remains undetermined. This sample is part of a study of response to subunit inactivated influenza vaccine. Whole-study findings and limits: The authors suggested that few new T cells are recruited per seasonal influenza vaccination.

Germline assignment: CDR1 LGHNA and CDR2 YSLEER. This CDR3 region has 15 residues. Trimming pared 1 base from V and 3 bases from J, leaving 9 bases between. TCRdb analysed the RT-PCR reads with MiXCR anew, one entry per CDR3 protein. The sample has around 530,000 distinct CDR3 sequences; 15% to 20% are singletons. This clonotype was obtained from a man between 50 and 75 years old who received an inactivated influenza vaccine. The V gene is TRBV4-3, the J gene TRBJ2-2; unclear D gene. Here the sequenced sample was CD4+ T cells sorted from PBMCs, taken roughly 24 months after vaccination. CDR3 DNA: TGCGCCAGCAGCCAAGGGATGTTAGACACCGGGGAGCTGTTTTTT. Translated: CASSQGMLDTGELFF.